Listed here is a single T cell receptor (beta chain). Primers included in the PCR were 60 Vbeta and 13 Jbeta primers. Using immunoSEQ multiplex PCR, the repertoire was profiled, and TCRdb retains in-frame clones only, with some absent. The sample comprises about 160,000 clones, around 83% of which are singletons, and less than 1% rests with the top ten. This record belongs to a study of cytomegalovirus exposure and HLA in healthy donors. With 6 bases clipped from V and 4 bases from J, the junction kept 6 bases outside the gene matches. This CDR3 region has 14 residues. Germline V lookup: CDR1 SGHTA, CDR2 FQGNSA.

The receptor's source is a girl aged 2 to 9 in good health and CMV-seropositive. Material for sequencing was PBMCs. V gene TRBV7-2 combines with J gene TRBJ2-1; TRBD1 matches 7 bases. CDR3 region: CASRSRDSYNEQFF. The CDR3 DNA is TGTGCCAGCAGATCCCGGGACAGTTACAATGAGCAGTTCTTC.